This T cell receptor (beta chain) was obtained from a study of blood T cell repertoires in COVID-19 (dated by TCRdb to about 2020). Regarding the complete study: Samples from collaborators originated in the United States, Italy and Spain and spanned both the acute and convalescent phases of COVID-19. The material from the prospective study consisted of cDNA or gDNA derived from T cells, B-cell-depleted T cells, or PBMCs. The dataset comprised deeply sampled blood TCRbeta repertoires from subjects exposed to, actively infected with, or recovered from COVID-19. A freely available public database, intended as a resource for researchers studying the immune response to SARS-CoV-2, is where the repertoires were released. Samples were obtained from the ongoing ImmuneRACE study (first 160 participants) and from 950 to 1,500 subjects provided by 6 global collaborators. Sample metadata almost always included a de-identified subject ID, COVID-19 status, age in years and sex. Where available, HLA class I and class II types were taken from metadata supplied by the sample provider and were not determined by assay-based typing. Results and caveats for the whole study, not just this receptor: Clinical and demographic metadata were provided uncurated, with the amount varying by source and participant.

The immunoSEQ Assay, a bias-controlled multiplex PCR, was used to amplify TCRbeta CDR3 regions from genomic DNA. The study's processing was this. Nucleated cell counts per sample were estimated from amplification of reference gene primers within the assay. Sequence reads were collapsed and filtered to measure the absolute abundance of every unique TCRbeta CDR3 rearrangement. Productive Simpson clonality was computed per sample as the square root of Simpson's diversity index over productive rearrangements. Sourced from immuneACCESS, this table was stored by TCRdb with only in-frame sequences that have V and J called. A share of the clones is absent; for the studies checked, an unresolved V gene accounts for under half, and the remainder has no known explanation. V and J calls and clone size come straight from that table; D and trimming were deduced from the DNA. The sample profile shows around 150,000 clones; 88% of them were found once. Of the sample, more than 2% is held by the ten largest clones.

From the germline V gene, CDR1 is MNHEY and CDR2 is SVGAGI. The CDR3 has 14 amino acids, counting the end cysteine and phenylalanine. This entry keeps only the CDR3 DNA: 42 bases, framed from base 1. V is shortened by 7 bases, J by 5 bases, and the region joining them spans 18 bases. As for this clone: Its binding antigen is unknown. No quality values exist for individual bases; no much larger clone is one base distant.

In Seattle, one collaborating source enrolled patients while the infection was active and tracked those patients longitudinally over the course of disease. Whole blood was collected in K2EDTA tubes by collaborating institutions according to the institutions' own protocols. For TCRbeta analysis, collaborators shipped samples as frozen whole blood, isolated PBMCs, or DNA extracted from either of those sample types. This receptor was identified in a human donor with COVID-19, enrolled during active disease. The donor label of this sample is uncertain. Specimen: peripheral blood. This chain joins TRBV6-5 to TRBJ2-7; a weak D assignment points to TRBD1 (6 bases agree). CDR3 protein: CASTLTGPTDEQYF. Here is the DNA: TGTGCCAGCACATTAACAGGGCCCACGGACGAGCAGTACTTC.